This T cell receptor (beta chain) was recovered during a study of cytomegalovirus exposure and HLA in healthy donors. Study-wide background: Within the Caucasian-associated ancestry cluster were 65% to 85% of the roughly 400 genotyped donors. General study points: Common viral pathogens seemed, in a later analysis, to connect with several of the most significant clusters. A previous analysis found most TCR beta V segments productive roughly 87% or roughly 30% of the time.

Worth noting for this clone: Its matching antigen is unknown.

The primer mix had 60 Vbeta and 13 Jbeta primers. Study processing details: Later, an analysis found 75 million to 90 million unique TCR beta chains, and around 12 million of these were shared. Sequencing was performed with immunoSEQ multiplex PCR; in TCRdb, only in-frame clones are kept and a portion is missing. V and J calls and clone size are as listed in that table; D and trimming were resolved from the DNA. Here the sample spans fewer than 130,000 clones, approximately 83% being singletons. Trimming left V 4 bases short and J 4 bases short, with 21 bases between. The germline V gene encodes CDR1 SGHDT and CDR2 YYEEEE. The CDR3 is 18 amino acids.

Material: PBMCs. V is TRBV5-6 and J is TRBJ1-6, with a possible D match to TRBD1 (6 bases). This clonotype was obtained from a middle-aged man in good health and CMV-seronegative. This CDR3 reads CASSLRQVRGDYNSPLHF. CDR3 sequence (DNA): TGTGCCAGCAGCCTGCGACAGGTCCGGGGGGATTATAATTCACCCCTCCACTTT.